This T cell receptor (beta chain) was found in a study of OX40 agonist ivuxolimab in advanced cancers. On the study more broadly: Hepatocellular carcinoma, melanoma, renal cell or head and neck cancer occurred in dose-escalation patients. Study results and limitations: Normalized expansion of T-cell clones was also low for some nonresponders.

Profiling relied on immunoSEQ multiplex PCR, and the TCRdb table lists in-frame clones only, not all of them. The sample shows about 94,000 clones, roughly 87% of them seen only once. Autoimmune disease history or systemic immunosuppression excluded patients. In germline, CDR1 is GTSNPN, CDR2 SVGIG (reference sequence). J lost 0 bases, V lost 1 base, and 2 bases had no gene match. The CDR3 covers 15 residues. A remark on this clone: No antigen is known for it.

This receptor was identified in an adult with an advanced solid tumor such as melanoma, head and neck, liver or kidney cancer. The rearrangement joins TRBV30 to TRBJ2-1; 8 nucleotides match TRBD1. Sequencing used CD4+ or CD8+ T cells sorted from blood, obtained in a trial of the OX40 agonist ivuxolimab. The CDR3 DNA sequence: TGTGCCTGGAGTGAGGGGACAGGCTCCTACAATGAGCAGTTCTTC. This codes for CAWSEGTGSYNEQFF.